This TCR beta chain came from a study of high-grade serous ovarian cancer treatment subgroups. Tumor samples were obtained before definitive surgery or chemotherapy. The repertoire was sequenced with immunoSEQ multiplex PCR; TCRdb's copy has only in-frame clones and lacks some. Of thousands of clones listed, approximately 69% are singletons. Trimming took 7 bases from V and 1 from J, leaving 10 bases between them. The germline gives CDR1 MNHNS, CDR2 SASEGT. The CDR3 extends over 13 amino acids. This rearrangement joins TRBV6-1 to TRBJ1-2; D gene ambiguous. The sample comprised tumor tissue. The TCR originated in a human donor with high-grade serous ovarian cancer. The CDR3 nucleotides are TGTGCCAGCAAGGGCGGGAATAACTATGGCTACACCTTC. Protein product: CASKGGNNYGYTF.